The next 5 T cell receptor beta chains were all read from a single sample in a study of PD-1 blockade in classical Hodgkin lymphoma. Each patient experienced a relapse that followed autologous stem cell transplantation, and brentuximab vedotin exposure varied. This table comes from immunoSEQ multiplex PCR, and its TCRdb copy is limited to in-frame clones, with some not included. There are about 94,000 clones in the sample; approximately 92% occur only once, and about 11% lies in the top ten. The sample here was peripheral blood mononuclear cells (PBMCs), taken before the second cycle of nivolumab. These receptors all come from a human donor with classical Hodgkin lymphoma.

The V and J genes are TRBV19 and TRBJ1-2, with a weak D call TRBD1 (6 bases). The V end was cut by 6 bases, the J end by 4 bases, with 24 bases between. The germline gives CDR1 LNHDA, CDR2 SQIVND (reference sequence). The CDR3 covers 17 residues. The CDR3 DNA sequence: TGTGCCAGTAGCACACCGGACAGTTCGCGGGCGCTCTATGGCTACACCTTC. It specifies CASSTPDSSRALYGYTF.

This rearrangement joins TRBV5-1 to TRBJ1-5, with D tentatively TRBD1 (5 bases). V was clipped by 0 bases and J by 10 bases, with 14 bases between them. This CDR3 has 14 amino acids. Per germline, CDR1 SGHRS and CDR2 YFSETQ. This CDR3 reads CASSLDGRDEPQHF. The CDR3 nucleotides are TGCGCCAGCAGCTTGGACGGCAGGGACGAACCCCAGCATTTT.

The chain is built from TRBV5-6 and TRBJ2-5; maybe TRBD1 (6 bases). Trimming pared 2 bases from V and 2 bases from J, leaving 7 bases between. This CDR3 has 13 amino acids. Germline CDR1 and CDR2: SGHDT and YYEEEE. CDR3 sequence (DNA): TGTGCCAGCAGCTTCCAGGGGCAAGAGACCCAGTACTTC. This gives the protein CASSFQGQETQYF.

The V and J genes are TRBV15 and TRBJ2-5; D gene unclear. Trimming shortened V by 3 bases and J by 4 bases, and 12 bases separated the two germline ends. Germline V gene sequence: CDR1 LNHNV, CDR2 YYDKDF (reference sequence). The CDR3 totals 14 residues. CDR3 sequence (DNA): TGTGCCACCAGCAGTACAGTAGGTAGAGAGACCCAGTACTTC. Protein: CATSSTVGRETQYF.

The chain has TRBV14 and TRBJ1-2, with D possibly being TRBD1 (5 bases). Germline-derived CDR1 and CDR2 are SGHDN and FVKESK. The CDR3 totals 15 residues. V lost 4 bases, J lost 0 bases, and 12 bases lay in between. CDR3 region: CASSPYRTANYGYTF. Written as DNA, the CDR3 is TGTGCCAGCAGCCCGTACAGGACCGCTAACTATGGCTACACCTTC.